The present entry profiles one T cell receptor beta chain with its context. The sample originates from a study of blood T cell repertoires in COVID-19. In the study overall: Some COVID-19 samples were acute and others convalescent; all came from the United States, Italy and Spain. PBMCs, B-cell-depleted T cells, or T cells were the source of the cDNA or gDNA that made up the material.

Authors' analysis steps: Amplification with reference gene primers provided the estimates of nucleated cell counts. TCRdb's table, derived via immunoSEQ multiplex PCR, lists solely in-frame clones and lacks some. The V and J calls and clone size come from that table; D and trimming were worked out from the DNA. There are 300,000 to 400,000 clones in the sample; 80% to 90% occur only once, and about 2.9% lies in the top ten. Enrolment of Seattle patients took place during active infection, and they were followed longitudinally. The V gene's germline CDR1 is LNHDA and CDR2 SQIVND (reference sequence). The CDR3 extends over 18 amino acids. The V segment lost 3 bases and the J segment 1 base; nucleotides outside the gene matches: 6.

This clonotype was sampled from a woman aged 25-40 years with COVID-19, enrolled during active disease. The J gene is TRBJ2-3, the V gene TRBV19, with TRBD2 identical over 14 bases. Sequenced sample: peripheral blood. Written as DNA, the CDR3 is TGTGCCAGTAGTATGACTAGCGGGGGGGCGGGCGGCACAGATACGCAGTATTTT. Translating gives CASSMTSGGAGGTDTQYF.